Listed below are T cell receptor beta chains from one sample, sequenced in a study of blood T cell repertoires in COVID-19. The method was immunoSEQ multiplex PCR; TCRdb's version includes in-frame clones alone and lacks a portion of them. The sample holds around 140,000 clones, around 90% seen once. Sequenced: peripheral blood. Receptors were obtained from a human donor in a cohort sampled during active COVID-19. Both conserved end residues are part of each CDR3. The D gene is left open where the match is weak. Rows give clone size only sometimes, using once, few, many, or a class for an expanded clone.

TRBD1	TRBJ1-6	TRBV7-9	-	TGTGCCAGCAGCTTAGATAGGGCTGCGGGGACAGGTAATTCACCCCTCCACTTT	CASSLDRAAGTGNSPLHF
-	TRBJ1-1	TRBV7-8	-	TGTGCCAGCAGCTTAATGGGAGTGGGGGCTTTCTTT	CASSLMGVGAFF
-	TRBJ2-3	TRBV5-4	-	TGTGCCAGCAACGCTGCGGCTGGAGGATTATCGACAGATACGCAGTATTTT	CASNAAAGGLSTDTQYF
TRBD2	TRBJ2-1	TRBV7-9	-	TGTGCCAGCAGCTTATCGCTAGCGGGGGGCCATGAGCAGTTCTTC	CASSLSLAGGHEQFF
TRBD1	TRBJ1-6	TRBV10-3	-	TGTGCCATCAGTGTCCGGGACAGGGCTAATTCACCCCTCCACTTT	CAISVRDRANSPLHF
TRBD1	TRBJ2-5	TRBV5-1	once	TGCGCCAGCAGCTCACAGGGGCGCGAAGAGACCCAGTACTTC	CASSSQGREETQYF
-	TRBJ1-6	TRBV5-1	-	TGCGCCAGCAGCTTGGAGGACAGAAGCTCCTATAATTCACCCCTCCACTTT	CASSLEDRSSYNSPLHF
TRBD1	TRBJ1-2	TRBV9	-	TGTGCCAGCACCACAGGGACAGGGAAAAACTATGGCTACACCTTC	CASTTGTGKNYGYTF
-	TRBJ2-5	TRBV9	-	TGTGCCAGCAGCGCTCAGGGGAAAGAGACCCAGTACTTC	CASSAQGKETQYF
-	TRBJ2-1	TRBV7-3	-	TGTGCCAGCAGCTTAAACAGGAATGAGCAGTTCTTC	CASSLNRNEQFF
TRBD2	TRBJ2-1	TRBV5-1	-	TGCGCCAGCAGCTTGGTAGCGGGAGCCCACAATGAGCAGTTCTTC	CASSLVAGAHNEQFF
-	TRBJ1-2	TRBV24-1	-	TGTGCCACCAGTGAGAAGACAGTTGGCTACACCTTC	CATSEKTVGYTF
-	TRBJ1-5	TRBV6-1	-	TGTGCCAGCAGTGAATTGGAAGGGGGTCCAAGGGGCCCCCAGCATTTT	CASSELEGGPRGPQHF
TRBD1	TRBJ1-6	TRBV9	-	TGTGCCAGCAGCTGGACAGGGGAATATAATTCACCCCTCCACTTT	CASSWTGEYNSPLHF
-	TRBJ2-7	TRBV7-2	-	TGTGCGAGCAAGGGACAAAATCCCTACGAGCAGTACTTC	CASKGQNPYEQYF
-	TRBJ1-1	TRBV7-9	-	TGTGCCAGCAGCTCCCTCGAAGGGGGTGAAGAAGCTTTCTTT	CASSSLEGGEEAFF
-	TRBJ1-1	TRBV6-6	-	TGTGCCAGCAGTCCAACAGGGCGCACTGAAGCTTTCTTT	CASSPTGRTEAFF
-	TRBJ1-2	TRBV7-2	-	TGTGCCAGCAGCTTAGTTTACAGGCCCTCAAACTATGGCTACACCTTC	CASSLVYRPSNYGYTF
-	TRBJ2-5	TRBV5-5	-	TGTGCCAGCAGCTTGGAATCCGGTTCACCATTGACCCAGTACTTC	CASSLESGSPLTQYF
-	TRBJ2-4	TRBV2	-	TGTGCCAGCAGTGACCCAGGGGGGAGAGCCAAAAACATTCAGTACTTC	CASSDPGGRAKNIQYF
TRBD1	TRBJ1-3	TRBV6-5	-	TGTGCCAGCAGGGGGACAGGGGACTCTGGAAACACCATATATTTT	CASRGTGDSGNTIYF
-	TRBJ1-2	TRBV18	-	TGTGCCAGCTCACCCAGTGGGGGCGATCCCAACTATGGCTACACCTTC	CASSPSGGDPNYGYTF
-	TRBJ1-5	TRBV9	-	TGTGCCAGCAGCCGCGGGGGAGGGAATCAGCCCCAGCATTTT	CASSRGGGNQPQHF
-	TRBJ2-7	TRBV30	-	TGTGCCTGGAGTGTCGGCAGGGGTCTCGAGCAGTACTTC	CAWSVGRGLEQYF
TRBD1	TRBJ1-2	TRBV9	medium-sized	TGTGCCAGCAGCGCGGGGGACAGGGCTTATGGCTACACCTTC	CASSAGDRAYGYTF
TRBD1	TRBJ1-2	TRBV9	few	TGTGCCAGCAGCGGCCACAGGGGGCATGGCTATGGCTACACCTTC	CASSGHRGHGYGYTF
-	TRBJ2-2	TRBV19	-	TGTGCCAGTAGTATAATCGTTCCGGGGGGCTGGTCCGGGGAGCTGTTTTTT	CASSIIVPGGWSGELFF
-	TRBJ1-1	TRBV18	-	TGTGCCAGCTCACGCTCGGGGGATCAGAACACTGAAGCTTTCTTT	CASSRSGDQNTEAFF
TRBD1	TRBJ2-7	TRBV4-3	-	TGCGCCAGCAGCCATTGGACAGGCGGTCACGAGCAGTACTTC	CASSHWTGGHEQYF
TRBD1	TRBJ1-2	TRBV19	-	TGTGCCAGTAGTAGGGACAGGGATGGTGGCTACACCTTC	CASSRDRDGGYTF
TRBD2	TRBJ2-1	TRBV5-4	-	TGTGCCAGTGCGGGGGGGCCCTATGAGCAGTTCTTC	CASAGGPYEQFF
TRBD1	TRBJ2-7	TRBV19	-	TGTGCCAGTAGTACTGGACAGGGCAGCTCCTACGAGCAGTACTTC	CASSTGQGSSYEQYF
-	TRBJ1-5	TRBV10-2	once	TGCGCCAGCAGTGAGTGGCGGATCAATCAGCCCCAGCATTTT	CASSEWRINQPQHF
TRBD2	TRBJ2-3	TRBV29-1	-	TGCAGCGCTTTTTACGGGGGGAAGACAGATACGCAGTATTTT	CSAFYGGKTDTQYF
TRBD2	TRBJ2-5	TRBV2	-	TGTGCCAGCAGTGAAGGTCCAGGCGGGGGGGAGACCCAGTACTTC	CASSEGPGGGETQYF
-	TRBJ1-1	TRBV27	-	TGTGCCAGCAGTTTATATCCGGGACAAAGGAACACTGAAGCTTTCTTT	CASSLYPGQRNTEAFF
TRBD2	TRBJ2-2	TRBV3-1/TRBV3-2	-	TGTGCCAGCAGCCAGGCGCGGGGGGACACCGGGGAGCTGTTTTTT	CASSQARGDTGELFF
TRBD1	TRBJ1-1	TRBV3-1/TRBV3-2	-	TGTGCCAGCAGCCAACCGACAGGGGTCTTCGAAGGGGCTTTCTTT	CASSQPTGVFEGAFF
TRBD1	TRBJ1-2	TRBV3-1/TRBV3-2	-	TGTGCCAGCAGCCAAGTGGACAGGGACGATGGCTACACCTTC	CASSQVDRDDGYTF
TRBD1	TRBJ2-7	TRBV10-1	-	TGCGCCAGCTCTGACAGGGTCTACTACGAGCAGTACTTC	CASSDRVYYEQYF